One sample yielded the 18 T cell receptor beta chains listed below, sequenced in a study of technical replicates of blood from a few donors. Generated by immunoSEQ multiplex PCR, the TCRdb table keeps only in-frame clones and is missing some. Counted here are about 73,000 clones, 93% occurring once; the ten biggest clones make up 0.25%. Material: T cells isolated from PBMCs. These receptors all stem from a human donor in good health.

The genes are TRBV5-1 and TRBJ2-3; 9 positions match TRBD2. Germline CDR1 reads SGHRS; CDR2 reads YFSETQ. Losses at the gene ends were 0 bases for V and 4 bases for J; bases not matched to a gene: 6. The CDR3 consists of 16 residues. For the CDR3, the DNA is TGCGCCAGCAGCTTGGCCTGGCGGGAGGGGTCAGATACGCAGTATTTT. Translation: CASSLAWREGSDTQYF.

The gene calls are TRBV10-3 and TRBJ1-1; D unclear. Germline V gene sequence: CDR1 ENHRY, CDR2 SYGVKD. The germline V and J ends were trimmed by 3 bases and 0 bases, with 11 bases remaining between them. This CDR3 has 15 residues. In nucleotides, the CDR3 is TGTGCCATCAGTGAACAGAGTAGAATGAACACTGAAGCTTTCTTT. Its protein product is CAISEQSRMNTEAFF.

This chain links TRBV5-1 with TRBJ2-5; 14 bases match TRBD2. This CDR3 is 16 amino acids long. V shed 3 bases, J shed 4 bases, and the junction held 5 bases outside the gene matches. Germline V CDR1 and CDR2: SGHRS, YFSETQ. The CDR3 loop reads CASSSGLAGDIETQYF. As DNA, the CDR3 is TGCGCCAGCAGCTCGGGACTAGCGGGGGATATAGAGACCCAGTACTTC.

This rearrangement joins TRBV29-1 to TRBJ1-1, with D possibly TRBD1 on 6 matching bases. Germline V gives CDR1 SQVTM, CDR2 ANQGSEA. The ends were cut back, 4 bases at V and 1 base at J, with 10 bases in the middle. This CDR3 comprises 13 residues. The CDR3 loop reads CSVGGRQNTEAFF. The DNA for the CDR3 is TGCAGCGTTGGGGGGCGACAGAACACTGAAGCTTTCTTT.

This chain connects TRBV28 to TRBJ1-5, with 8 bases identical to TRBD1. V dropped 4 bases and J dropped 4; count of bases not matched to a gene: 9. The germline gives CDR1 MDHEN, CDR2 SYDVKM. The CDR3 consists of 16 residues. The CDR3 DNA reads TGTGCCAGCAGTTGGGGAGGGGACAGGCCTAATCAGCCCCAGCATTTT. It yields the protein CASSWGGDRPNQPQHF.

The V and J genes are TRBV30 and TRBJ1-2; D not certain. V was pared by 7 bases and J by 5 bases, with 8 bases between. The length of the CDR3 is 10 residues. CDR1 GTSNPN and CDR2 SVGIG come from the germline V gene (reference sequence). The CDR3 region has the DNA TGTGCCTTCCTATCATATGGCTACACCTTC. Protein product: CAFLSYGYTF.

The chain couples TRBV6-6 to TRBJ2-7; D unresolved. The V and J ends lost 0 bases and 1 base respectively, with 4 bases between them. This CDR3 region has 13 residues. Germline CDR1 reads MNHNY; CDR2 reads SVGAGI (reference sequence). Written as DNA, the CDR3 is TGTGCCAGCAGTTACTCTCCTTCCTACGAGCAGTACTTC. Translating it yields CASSYSPSYEQYF.

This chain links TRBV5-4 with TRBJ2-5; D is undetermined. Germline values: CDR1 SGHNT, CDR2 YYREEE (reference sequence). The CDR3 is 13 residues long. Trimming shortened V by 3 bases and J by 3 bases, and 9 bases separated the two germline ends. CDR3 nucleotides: TGTGCCAGCAGCTCGGGTTCCAAAGAGACCCAGTACTTC. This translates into CASSSGSKETQYF.

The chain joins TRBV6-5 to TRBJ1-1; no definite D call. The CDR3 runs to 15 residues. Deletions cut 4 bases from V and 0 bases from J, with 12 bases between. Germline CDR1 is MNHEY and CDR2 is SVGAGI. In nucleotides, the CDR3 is TGTGCCAGCAGTTCCGCGTTTGAAATGAACACTGAAGCTTTCTTT. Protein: CASSSAFEMNTEAFF.

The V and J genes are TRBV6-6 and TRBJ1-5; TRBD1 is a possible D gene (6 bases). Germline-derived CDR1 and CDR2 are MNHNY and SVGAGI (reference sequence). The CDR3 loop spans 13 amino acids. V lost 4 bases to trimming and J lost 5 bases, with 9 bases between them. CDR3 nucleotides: TGTGCCAGCAGTTTACCAGGGGATCAGCCCCAGCATTTT. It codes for CASSLPGDQPQHF.

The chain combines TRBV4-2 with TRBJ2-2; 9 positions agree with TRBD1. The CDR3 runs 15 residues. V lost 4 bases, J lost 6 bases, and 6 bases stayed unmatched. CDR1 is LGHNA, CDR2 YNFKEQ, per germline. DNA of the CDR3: TGTGCCAGCAGCCTGGGACAGGGCTTGGCCGGGGAGCTGTTTTTT. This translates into CASSLGQGLAGELFF.

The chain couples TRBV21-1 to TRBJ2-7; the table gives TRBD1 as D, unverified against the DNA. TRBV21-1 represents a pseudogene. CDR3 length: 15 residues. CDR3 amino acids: CASSVRDRVIYEQYF. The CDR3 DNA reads TGTGCCAGCAGCGTCCGGGACAGGGTAATCTACGAGCAGTACTTC.

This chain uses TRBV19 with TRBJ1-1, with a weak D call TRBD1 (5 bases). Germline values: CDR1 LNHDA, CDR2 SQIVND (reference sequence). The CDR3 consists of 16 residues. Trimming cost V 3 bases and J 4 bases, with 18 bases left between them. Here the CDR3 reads CASSIVFGGKGTEAFF. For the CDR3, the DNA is TGTGCCAGTAGTATCGTCTTCGGGGGTAAGGGCACTGAAGCTTTCTTT. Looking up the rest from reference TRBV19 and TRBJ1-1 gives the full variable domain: DGGITQSPKYLFRKEGQNVTLSCEQNLNHDAMYWYRQDPGQGLRLIYYSQIVNDFQKGDIAEGYSVSREKKESFPLTVTSAQKNPTAFYLCASSIVFGGKGTEAFFGQGTRLTVV.

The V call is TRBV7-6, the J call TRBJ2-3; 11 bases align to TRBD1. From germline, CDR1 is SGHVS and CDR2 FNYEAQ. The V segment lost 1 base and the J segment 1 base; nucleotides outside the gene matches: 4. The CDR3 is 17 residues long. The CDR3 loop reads CASSLVGQGVGTDTQYF. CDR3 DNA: TGTGCCAGCAGCTTAGTGGGACAGGGGGTAGGCACAGATACGCAGTATTTT.

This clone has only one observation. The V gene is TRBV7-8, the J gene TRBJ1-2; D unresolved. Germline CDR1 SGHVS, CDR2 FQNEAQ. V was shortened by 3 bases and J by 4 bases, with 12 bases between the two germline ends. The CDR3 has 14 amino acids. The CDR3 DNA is TGTGCCAGCAGCTTTCCCGGGTCGCCCTATGGCTACACCTTC. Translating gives CASSFPGSPYGYTF.

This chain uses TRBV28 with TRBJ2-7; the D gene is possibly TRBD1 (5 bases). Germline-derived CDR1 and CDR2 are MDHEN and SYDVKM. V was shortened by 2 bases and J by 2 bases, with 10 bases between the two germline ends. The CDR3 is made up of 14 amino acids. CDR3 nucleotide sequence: TGTGCCAGCAGTTTACAGGGAACCCCCTACGAGCAGTACTTC. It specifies CASSLQGTPYEQYF.

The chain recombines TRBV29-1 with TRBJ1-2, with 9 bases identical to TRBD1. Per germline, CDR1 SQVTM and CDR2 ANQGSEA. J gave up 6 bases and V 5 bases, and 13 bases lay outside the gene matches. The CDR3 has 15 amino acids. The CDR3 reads CSVIGTGLMADGYTF. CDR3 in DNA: TGCAGCGTTATAGGGACAGGGCTGATGGCGGATGGCTACACCTTC.

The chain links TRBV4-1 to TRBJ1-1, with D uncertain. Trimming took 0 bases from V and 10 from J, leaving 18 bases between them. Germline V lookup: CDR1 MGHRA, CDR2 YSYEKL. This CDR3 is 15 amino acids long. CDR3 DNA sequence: TGCGCCAGCAGCCAAGAGTCCTCGGGTTTGTTGAGAGCTTTCTTT. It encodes CASSQESSGLLRAFF.